The 4 T cell receptor beta chains listed next were all sequenced from one sample in a study of cytomegalovirus exposure and HLA in healthy donors. The PCR employed 60 Vbeta primers together with 13 Jbeta primers. Profiling relied on immunoSEQ multiplex PCR, and the TCRdb table lists in-frame clones only, not all of them. Recorded for this sample: tens of thousands of clones. Sequencing used PBMCs. These receptors all come from a middle-aged man in good health and CMV-seropositive.

A note on this clone: Additional DNA sequences in this sample encode the identical CDR3. V gene TRBV5-4 combines with J gene TRBJ1-2, with D perhaps matching TRBD1 (5 bases). V lost 0 bases and J lost 2, with 8 bases in between. CDR3 size: 14 residues. Germline V lookup: CDR1 SGHNT, CDR2 YYREEE (reference sequence). The CDR3 spells CASSLGGANYGYTF. In nucleotides, the CDR3 is TGTGCCAGCAGCTTGGGCGGGGCGAACTATGGCTACACCTTC. The entire variable domain, with the rest obtained from reference TRBV5-4 and TRBJ1-2, is as follows: ETGVTQSPTHLIKTRGQQVTLRCSSQSGHNTVSWYQQALGQGPQFIFQYYREEENGRGNFPPRFSGLQFPNYSSELNVNALELDDSALYLCASSLGGANYGYTFGSGTRLTVV.

The rearrangement uses TRBV29-1 and TRBJ2-1; no definite D call. V was clipped by 3 bases and J by 0 bases, with 6 bases between them. Germline V gene lookup returns CDR1 SQVTM and CDR2 ANQGSEA. This CDR3 region has 13 residues. The CDR3 sequence: CSVDRYSYNEQFF. The CDR3 nucleotides read TGCAGCGTTGACAGGTACTCCTACAATGAGCAGTTCTTC.

The DNA of the CDR3 is TGTGCCAGCAGGGACAGGGGTTACGAGCAGTACTTC. This sequence encodes CASRDRGYEQYF. The chain links TRBV2 to TRBJ2-7; the match to TRBD1 covers 9 bases. The germline gives CDR1 SNHLY, CDR2 FYNNEI. The CDR3 covers 12 residues. The junction had 1 base not matched to a gene; V was cut back by 6 bases and J by 4 bases.

J is TRBJ1-4 and V is TRBV27, with 7 nucleotides matching TRBD1. After removal of 5 bases from V and 6 bases from J, the junction contained 0 bases not matched to a gene. CDR1 MNHEY and CDR2 SMNVEV come from the germline V gene (reference sequence). CDR3 size: 12 residues. In nucleotides, the CDR3 is TGTGCCAGCAGTGGGACAGATGAAAAACTGTTTTTT. It encodes CASSGTDEKLFF.